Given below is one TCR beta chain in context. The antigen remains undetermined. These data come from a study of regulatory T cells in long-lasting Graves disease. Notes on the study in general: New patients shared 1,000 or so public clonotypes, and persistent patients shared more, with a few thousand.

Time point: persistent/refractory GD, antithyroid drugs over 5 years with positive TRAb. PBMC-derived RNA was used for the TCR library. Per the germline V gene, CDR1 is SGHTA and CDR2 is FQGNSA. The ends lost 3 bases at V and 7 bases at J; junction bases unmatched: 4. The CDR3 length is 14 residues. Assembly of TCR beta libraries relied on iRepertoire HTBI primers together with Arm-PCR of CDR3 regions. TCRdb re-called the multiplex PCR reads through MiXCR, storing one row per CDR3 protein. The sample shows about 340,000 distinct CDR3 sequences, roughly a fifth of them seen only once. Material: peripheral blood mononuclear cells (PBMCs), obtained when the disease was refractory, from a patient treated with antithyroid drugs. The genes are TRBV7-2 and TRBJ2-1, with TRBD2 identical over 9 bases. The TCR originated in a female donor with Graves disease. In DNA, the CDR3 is TGTGCCAGCAGCTTTAGGCGGGGGGGAAATGAGCAGTTCTTC. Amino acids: CASSFRRGGNEQFF.